These T cell receptor beta chains were read from a single sample in a study of T cells in Graves' hyperthyroidism and ophthalmopathy. TCRdb called the multiplex PCR reads again in MiXCR, with one record for every CDR3 protein. In the table there are 350,000 or so distinct CDR3 sequences, around 20% of which are singletons. Sequencing input: blood. The receptors come from a woman in her forties or fifties with Graves' hyperthyroidism. Each CDR3 is given with its conserved first and last residue. A D gene is named only where the DNA matches it firmly. For some rows the clone size is stated as once, few or many, or as a class when expanded; others skip it.

abundance: -; d_gene: -; v_gene: TRBV29-1; j_gene: TRBJ2-7; CDR3aa: CSVESGGHGYEQYF; CDR3nt: TGCAGCGTTGAATCTGGGGGGCACGGCTACGAGCAGTACTTC
abundance: -; d_gene: -; v_gene: TRBV5-1; j_gene: TRBJ1-1; CDR3aa: CASSWTASTEAFF; CDR3nt: TGCGCCAGCAGCTGGACAGCCTCCACTGAAGCTTTCTTT
abundance: -; d_gene: -; v_gene: TRBV30; j_gene: TRBJ2-2; CDR3aa: CAWSVSGELFF; CDR3nt: TGTGCCTGGAGTGTTTCCGGGGAGCTGTTTTTT
abundance: few; d_gene: TRBD1; v_gene: TRBV14; j_gene: TRBJ1-1; CDR3aa: CASRRQGMNTEAFF; CDR3nt: TGTGCCAGCAGGAGACAGGGAATGAACACTGAAGCTTTCTTT
abundance: -; d_gene: -; v_gene: TRBV4-1; j_gene: TRBJ2-7; CDR3aa: CASSQDARQSFSEQYF; CDR3nt: TGCGCCAGCAGCCAAGACGCGAGACAGTCCTTCTCCGAGCAGTACTTC
abundance: few; d_gene: -; v_gene: TRBV25-1; j_gene: TRBJ2-7; CDR3aa: CASSPLGQAVDEQYF; CDR3nt: TGTGCCAGCAGCCCTTTAGGGCAGGCAGTCGACGAGCAGTACTTC
abundance: -; d_gene: TRBD1; v_gene: TRBV7-2; j_gene: TRBJ2-5; CDR3aa: CASSSLTGTGQETQYF; CDR3nt: TGTGCCAGCAGCTCGTTAACCGGGACAGGGCAGGAGACCCAGTACTTC
abundance: -; d_gene: TRBD1; v_gene: TRBV4-1; j_gene: TRBJ2-7; CDR3aa: CASSQSDRSSYEQYF; CDR3nt: TGCGCCAGCAGCCAATCGGACAGGAGCTCCTACGAGCAGTACTTC
abundance: many; d_gene: -; v_gene: TRBV7-9; j_gene: TRBJ1-2; CDR3aa: CASSTTPNYGYTF; CDR3nt: TGTGCCAGCAGCACGACACCGAACTATGGCTACACCTTC
abundance: -; d_gene: -; v_gene: TRBV29-1; j_gene: TRBJ2-1; CDR3aa: CSVAEKSSYNEQFF; CDR3nt: TGCAGCGTTGCGGAGAAGAGCTCCTACAATGAGCAGTTCTTC
abundance: -; d_gene: -; v_gene: TRBV9; j_gene: TRBJ2-2; CDR3aa: CASSVATGGGTGELFF; CDR3nt: TGTGCCAGCAGCGTAGCTACTGGGGGCGGAACCGGGGAGCTGTTTTTT
abundance: -; d_gene: -; v_gene: TRBV13; j_gene: TRBJ2-3; CDR3aa: CASSLPRGTQYF; CDR3nt: TGTGCCAGCAGCCTTCCTAGAGGGACGCAGTATTTT
abundance: few; d_gene: TRBD1; v_gene: TRBV6-6; j_gene: TRBJ1-2; CDR3aa: CASSYLGQGPGYTF; CDR3nt: TGTGCCAGCAGTTACTTGGGACAGGGACCCGGCTACACCTTC
abundance: many; d_gene: -; v_gene: TRBV5-1; j_gene: TRBJ1-1; CDR3aa: CASSLTGNTEAFF; CDR3nt: TGTGCCAGCAGCCTCACAGGGAACACTGAAGCTTTCTTT
abundance: many; d_gene: -; v_gene: TRBV20-1; j_gene: TRBJ2-5; CDR3aa: CSARPIDTQETQYF; CDR3nt: TGCAGTGCTCGCCCCATTGACACCCAAGAGACCCAGTACTTC
abundance: -; d_gene: -; v_gene: TRBV7-2; j_gene: TRBJ2-7; CDR3aa: CASSFSRDQAWEQYF; CDR3nt: TGTGCCAGCAGCTTCAGTCGGGACCAGGCTTGGGAGCAGTACTTC
abundance: few; d_gene: TRBD1; v_gene: TRBV28; j_gene: TRBJ2-7; CDR3aa: CASSKSDRGTYEQYF; CDR3nt: TGTGCCAGCAGTAAATCGGACAGGGGGACCTACGAGCAGTACTTC
abundance: -; d_gene: -; v_gene: TRBV5-1; j_gene: TRBJ1-4; CDR3aa: CASNKNGGDGEKLFF; CDR3nt: TGCGCCAGCAACAAGAATGGAGGGGACGGGGAAAAACTGTTTTTT
abundance: many; d_gene: TRBD2; v_gene: TRBV2; j_gene: TRBJ2-3; CDR3aa: CASSEAAGLAGPTDTQYF; CDR3nt: TGTGCCAGCAGTGAAGCAGCGGGACTAGCGGGGCCCACAGATACGCAGTATTTT
abundance: few; d_gene: -; v_gene: TRBV7-6; j_gene: TRBJ2-3; CDR3aa: CASSFYGDTQYF; CDR3nt: TGTGCCAGCAGCTTTTACGGTGATACGCAGTATTTT
abundance: -; d_gene: -; v_gene: TRBV2; j_gene: TRBJ2-5; CDR3aa: CATHMWEQETQYF; CDR3nt: TGTGCCACCCACATGTGGGAGCAAGAGACCCAGTACTTC
abundance: many; d_gene: -; v_gene: TRBV7-8; j_gene: TRBJ1-3; CDR3aa: CASSPTPSGNTIYF; CDR3nt: TGTGCCAGCAGCCCCACACCGTCTGGAAACACCATATATTTT
abundance: -; d_gene: -; v_gene: TRBV5-6; j_gene: TRBJ2-3; CDR3aa: CASSLEPSVNTQYF; CDR3nt: TGTGCCAGCAGCTTGGAGCCCTCAGTAAATACGCAGTATTTT
abundance: many; d_gene: TRBD1; v_gene: TRBV7-8; j_gene: TRBJ1-5; CDR3aa: CASSLEQGYNQPQHF; CDR3nt: TGTGCCAGCAGCTTGGAACAGGGGTATAATCAGCCCCAGCATTTT
abundance: many; d_gene: TRBD1; v_gene: TRBV28; j_gene: TRBJ1-5; CDR3aa: CAIGTGLISQHF; CDR3nt: TGTGCCATCGGGACAGGGCTTATCTCCCAGCATTTT
abundance: -; d_gene: TRBD2; v_gene: TRBV20-1; j_gene: TRBJ2-5; CDR3aa: CSAPPASGGEETQYF; CDR3nt: TGCAGTGCTCCTCCGGCTAGCGGGGGGGAAGAGACCCAGTACTTC
abundance: -; d_gene: TRBD2; v_gene: TRBV18; j_gene: TRBJ2-3; CDR3aa: CASSPTGGLSTDTQYF; CDR3nt: TGTGCCAGCTCACCTACGGGGGGGCTAAGCACAGATACGCAGTATTTT
abundance: few; d_gene: -; v_gene: TRBV15; j_gene: TRBJ2-1; CDR3aa: CATGRGGGDYNEQFF; CDR3nt: TGTGCCACCGGACGGGGTGGAGGGGACTACAATGAGCAGTTCTTC
abundance: -; d_gene: TRBD1; v_gene: TRBV4-1; j_gene: TRBJ2-5; CDR3aa: CASSQAQQGTETQYF; CDR3nt: TGCGCCAGCAGCCAAGCTCAACAGGGGACGGAGACCCAGTACTTC
abundance: -; d_gene: -; v_gene: TRBV19; j_gene: TRBJ1-2; CDR3aa: CASSKRPGQPLNYGYTF; CDR3nt: TGTGCCAGTAGTAAACGGCCCGGACAGCCCCTTAACTATGGCTACACCTTC
abundance: many; d_gene: -; v_gene: TRBV10-3; j_gene: TRBJ1-2; CDR3aa: CAISESRGNYGYTF; CDR3nt: TGTGCCATCAGTGAGTCGCGGGGAAACTATGGCTACACCTTC
abundance: once; d_gene: -; v_gene: TRBV27; j_gene: TRBJ2-1; CDR3aa: CASSEAISYNEQFF; CDR3nt: TGTGCCAGCAGTGAGGCTATCTCCTACAATGAGCAGTTCTTC
abundance: many; d_gene: -; v_gene: TRBV6-1; j_gene: TRBJ2-1; CDR3aa: CASSEGGVYNEQFF; CDR3nt: TGTGCCAGCAGTGAAGGGGGAGTATACAATGAGCAGTTCTTC
abundance: few; d_gene: -; v_gene: TRBV12-3/TRBV12-4; j_gene: TRBJ2-2; CDR3aa: CASSSGVAGELFF; CDR3nt: TGTGCCAGCAGTTCGGGGGTGGCCGGGGAGCTGTTTTTT
abundance: many; d_gene: -; v_gene: TRBV5-1; j_gene: TRBJ1-1; CDR3aa: CASSPAAEVVTEAFF; CDR3nt: TGCGCCAGCAGCCCCGCGGCAGAAGTGGTTACTGAAGCTTTCTTT
abundance: many; d_gene: -; v_gene: TRBV20-1; j_gene: TRBJ2-7; CDR3aa: CSAGGFEYEQYF; CDR3nt: TGCAGTGCTGGCGGATTCGAATACGAGCAGTACTTC
abundance: -; d_gene: -; v_gene: TRBV29-1; j_gene: TRBJ1-2; CDR3aa: CSVVFLGHRGIPSYGYTF; CDR3nt: TGCAGCGTTGTCTTCCTGGGGCATAGAGGAATACCTAGCTATGGCTACACCTTC
abundance: -; d_gene: -; v_gene: TRBV28; j_gene: TRBJ2-7; CDR3aa: CASSVGSAYEQYF; CDR3nt: TGTGCCAGCAGCGTGGGGAGTGCCTACGAGCAGTACTTC
abundance: many; d_gene: -; v_gene: TRBV10-3; j_gene: TRBJ2-3; CDR3aa: CAIRTTDTQYF; CDR3nt: TGTGCCATCAGGACCACAGATACGCAGTATTTT
abundance: -; d_gene: -; v_gene: TRBV24-1; j_gene: TRBJ2-7; CDR3aa: CATSRSDLYYEQYF; CDR3nt: TGTGCCACTAGTAGGTCAGACTTATACTACGAGCAGTACTTC
abundance: -; d_gene: TRBD1; v_gene: TRBV12-3/TRBV12-4; j_gene: TRBJ1-6; CDR3aa: CASSLGQNSPLHF; CDR3nt: TGTGCCAGCAGTTTGGGACAGAATTCACCCCTCCACTTT
abundance: -; d_gene: -; v_gene: TRBV20-1; j_gene: TRBJ2-7; CDR3aa: CSAREGGSYEQYF; CDR3nt: TGCAGTGCTAGAGAGGGGGGTTCCTACGAGCAGTACTTC
abundance: -; d_gene: -; v_gene: TRBV6-5; j_gene: TRBJ2-1; CDR3aa: CASSYWQADEQFF; CDR3nt: TGTGCCAGCAGTTACTGGCAGGCCGATGAGCAGTTCTTC
abundance: -; d_gene: -; v_gene: TRBV5-1; j_gene: TRBJ2-5; CDR3aa: CASSPSGPAETQYF; CDR3nt: TGCGCCAGCAGCCCCTCGGGGCCAGCGGAGACCCAGTACTTC
abundance: many; d_gene: -; v_gene: TRBV7-3; j_gene: TRBJ2-1; CDR3aa: CASSLGGDSYNEQFF; CDR3nt: TGTGCCAGCAGCTTAGGAGGGGACTCCTACAATGAGCAGTTCTTC
abundance: few; d_gene: TRBD1; v_gene: TRBV5-1; j_gene: TRBJ2-2; CDR3aa: CASSRTGDGELFF; CDR3nt: TGCGCCAGCAGCAGGACAGGGGATGGGGAGCTGTTTTTT
abundance: many; d_gene: -; v_gene: TRBV18; j_gene: TRBJ1-1; CDR3aa: CASSPRRSEGNTEAFF; CDR3nt: TGTGCCAGCTCACCGCGTCGGTCAGAAGGGAACACTGAAGCTTTCTTT
abundance: many; d_gene: -; v_gene: TRBV28; j_gene: TRBJ1-1; CDR3aa: CASTPWGRGSANTEAFF; CDR3nt: TGTGCCAGCACCCCGTGGGGCCGAGGGAGCGCGAACACTGAAGCTTTCTTT
abundance: few; d_gene: TRBD1; v_gene: TRBV5-1; j_gene: TRBJ1-5; CDR3aa: CASSLGQGRVYRANQPQHF; CDR3nt: TGCGCCAGCAGCTTAGGACAGGGTCGGGTTTATAGGGCCAATCAGCCCCAGCATTTT
abundance: few; d_gene: -; v_gene: TRBV12-3/TRBV12-4; j_gene: TRBJ2-2; CDR3aa: CASRRVAGELFF; CDR3nt: TGTGCCAGCAGGCGGGTGGCCGGGGAGCTGTTTTTT
abundance: many; d_gene: -; v_gene: TRBV5-1; j_gene: TRBJ1-1; CDR3aa: CASSLAPGIDTEAFF; CDR3nt: TGCGCCAGCAGCTTGGCCCCGGGGATCGACACTGAAGCTTTCTTT
abundance: -; d_gene: TRBD2; v_gene: TRBV3-1; j_gene: TRBJ2-1; CDR3aa: CASSRDRIAGGTYNEQFF; CDR3nt: TGTGCCAGCAGCCGGGATCGGATAGCGGGAGGGACCTACAATGAGCAGTTCTTC
abundance: -; d_gene: -; v_gene: TRBV28; j_gene: TRBJ1-2; CDR3aa: CASSSPRRGANYGYTF; CDR3nt: TGTGCCAGCAGTTCCCCACGACGGGGAGCTAACTATGGCTACACCTTC
abundance: many; d_gene: TRBD2; v_gene: TRBV12-3/TRBV12-4; j_gene: TRBJ2-5; CDR3aa: CASTPGLVTQTQYF; CDR3nt: TGTGCCAGCACCCCGGGACTAGTAACGCAGACCCAGTACTTC